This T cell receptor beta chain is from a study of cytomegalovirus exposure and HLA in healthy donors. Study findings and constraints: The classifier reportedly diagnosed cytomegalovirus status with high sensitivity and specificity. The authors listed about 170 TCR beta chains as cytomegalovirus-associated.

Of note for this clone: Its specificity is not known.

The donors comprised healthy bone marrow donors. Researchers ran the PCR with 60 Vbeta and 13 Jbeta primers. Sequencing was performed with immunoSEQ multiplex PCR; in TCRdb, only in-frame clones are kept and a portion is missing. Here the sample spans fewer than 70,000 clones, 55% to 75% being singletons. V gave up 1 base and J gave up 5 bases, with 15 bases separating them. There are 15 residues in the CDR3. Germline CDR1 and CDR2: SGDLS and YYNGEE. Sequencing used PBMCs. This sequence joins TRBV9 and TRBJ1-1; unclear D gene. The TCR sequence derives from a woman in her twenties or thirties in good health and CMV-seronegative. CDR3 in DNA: TGTGCCAGCAGCGTAAACGAGGGCGCGGAGACTGAAGCTTTCTTT. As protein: CASSVNEGAETEAFF.